A selection of T cell receptor beta chains follows, all from one sample in a study of cytomegalovirus exposure and HLA in healthy donors. Clones were sequenced by immunoSEQ multiplex PCR, and TCRdb holds only the in-frame ones, with some missing. The profile shows roughly 130,000 clones, 70% to 80% of them singletons. What was sequenced was PBMCs. These receptors came from a female donor in good health and CMV-seronegative. Both conserved end residues are part of each CDR3. A D gene is named only where the DNA matches it firmly. Expanded clones are given a class, and other clones once, few, many or no size at all.

V: TRBV6-6
size: few
D: NA
length: 11
J: TRBJ2-5
DNA: TGTGCCAGCAGCCCCAGAGAGACCCAGTACTTC
CDR3: CASSPRETQYF

V: TRBV18
size: NA
D: NA
length: 18
J: TRBJ2-1
DNA: TGTGCCAGCTCACCACCGCCAAGGAGTCAGGGCAGATACAATGAGCAGTTCTTC
CDR3: CASSPPPRSQGRYNEQFF

V: TRBV21-1
size: NA
D: NA
length: 20
J: TRBJ2-7
DNA: TGTGCCAGCAGCAACCAAATACCGGGACTAGCGGGGCCAAGCTCCTACGAGCAGTACTTC
CDR3: CASSNQIPGLAGPSSYEQYF

V: TRBV6-6
size: NA
D: NA
length: 15
J: TRBJ2-3
DNA: TGTGCCAGCAGTTTAGTCAGGGGAGCTACAGATACGCAGTATTTT
CDR3: CASSLVRGATDTQYF

V: TRBV5-1
size: NA
D: NA
length: 15
J: TRBJ2-1
DNA: TGCGCCAGCAGCTTGTTGTCGGGAACTGGCAATGAGCAGTTCTTC
CDR3: CASSLLSGTGNEQFF

V: TRBV5-1
size: NA
D: NA
length: 14
J: TRBJ2-1
DNA: TGCGCCAGCAGCCTATGGGACACCAACAATGAGCAGTTCTTC
CDR3: CASSLWDTNNEQFF

V: TRBV27
size: NA
D: NA
length: 13
J: TRBJ2-7
DNA: TGTGCCAGCAGTACGCGGGACCACTACGAGCAGTACTTC
CDR3: CASSTRDHYEQYF

V: TRBV7-9
size: NA
D: NA
length: 17
J: TRBJ1-1
DNA: TGTGCCAGCAGCCGTTTGGCCGACAGCGGGTATAGCACTGAAGCTTTCTTT
CDR3: CASSRLADSGYSTEAFF

V: TRBV19
size: NA
D: TRBD1
length: 15
J: TRBJ2-3
DNA: TGTGCCAGTAGTATAAACAGGGGCGGCCCAGATACGCAGTATTTT
CDR3: CASSINRGGPDTQYF

V: TRBV11-2
size: NA
D: TRBD2
length: 15
J: TRBJ2-7
DNA: TGTGCCAGCAGCTCCTCGACTAGCGGGAGATACGAGCAGTACTTC
CDR3: CASSSSTSGRYEQYF

V: TRBV28
size: NA
D: NA
length: 12
J: TRBJ2-1
DNA: TGTGCCAGCAGTTTCCCACGAGGTGAGCAGTTCTTC
CDR3: CASSFPRGEQFF

V: TRBV29-1
size: NA
D: NA
length: 13
J: TRBJ2-3
DNA: TGCAGCGTGACGGGGTACAACACAGATACGCAGTATTTT
CDR3: CSVTGYNTDTQYF

V: TRBV27
size: NA
D: TRBD2
length: 14
J: TRBJ2-3
DNA: TGTGCCAGCTCAGGACTAGCGGGGACAGATACGCAGTATTTT
CDR3: CASSGLAGTDTQYF

V: TRBV5-6
size: NA
D: NA
length: 12
J: TRBJ1-6
DNA: TGTGCCAGCAGCATCCCTGCCGGACCCCTCCACTTT
CDR3: CASSIPAGPLHF

V: TRBV7-2
size: NA
D: TRBD2
length: 16
J: TRBJ2-2
DNA: TGTGCCAGCAGCCCCCGTGGGGGGGTAAACACCGGGGAGCTGTTTTTT
CDR3: CASSPRGGVNTGELFF

V: TRBV7-6
size: NA
D: NA
length: 13
J: TRBJ2-3
DNA: TGTGCCAGCAGCTTAATCAATGCGGATACGCAGTATTTT
CDR3: CASSLINADTQYF

V: TRBV5-1
size: NA
D: NA
length: 15
J: TRBJ2-2
DNA: TGCGCCAGCAGCTTGGCGGCAGGAAAAACCGGGGAGCTGTTTTTT
CDR3: CASSLAAGKTGELFF

V: TRBV5-1
size: NA
D: NA
length: 13
J: TRBJ2-3
DNA: TGCGCCAGCAAGGAGGTACCCACAGATACGCAGTATTTT
CDR3: CASKEVPTDTQYF

V: TRBV28
size: NA
D: NA
length: 15
J: TRBJ1-6
DNA: TGTGCCAGCAGTCTTTCGCGACAAGTTAATTCACCCCTCCACTTT
CDR3: CASSLSRQVNSPLHF

V: TRBV11-2
size: few
D: NA
length: 15
J: TRBJ2-3
DNA: TGTGCCAGCAGCTTTACCGGACCGGGGTTAAATACGCAGTATTTT
CDR3: CASSFTGPGLNTQYF